The following is a T cell receptor beta chain sequence with its context. The target antigen is unknown. These data belong to a study of T cell repertoires in cytomegalovirus infection. Study overall: In public TCR beta signatures, there were indications of both CMV infection and matching HLA type.

TCRdb called the reads again in MiXCR, with one record for every CDR3 protein. The table shows hundreds of thousands of distinct CDR3 sequences, with about 40% occurring only once. The V and J ends lost 4 bases and 8 bases, in that order; junction bases with no gene match: 12. Germline CDR1 is SGHAT and CDR2 is FQDESV (reference sequence). CDR3 size: 16 residues. Study-level findings and limits: Public TCR beta family frequency separated CMV-and-HLA carriers, including in an independent cohort. Ex vivo responses were dominated by HLA-C-restricted CMV-specific TCR beta clonotypes.

The sequence came from a human donor in good health (CMV status not recorded). Some clones in this sample may be carry-over from other donors' samples. The rearrangement uses TRBV11-1 and TRBJ2-1; 9 nucleotides line up with TRBD1. Source material: PBMCs. CDR3 protein: CASSSLGTGNRDEQFF. The CDR3 DNA is TGTGCCAGCAGCTCCCTCGGGACAGGGAATAGGGATGAGCAGTTCTTC.